One and the same sample provided the 29 T cell receptor beta chains below, sequenced in a study of blood T cell repertoires in COVID-19. Here immunoSEQ multiplex PCR was the method, and the copy in TCRdb shows in-frame clones only, minus some. The table has 72,000 or so clones, around nine tenths seen once. Material for sequencing was peripheral blood. These receptors all come from a woman aged 55-69 years with acute or convalescent COVID-19.

The rearrangement joins TRBV7-2 to TRBJ1-2, with D possibly matching TRBD1 (5 bases). The CDR3 spans 15 residues. With 2 bases removed from V and 4 bases from J, the gap between germline ends came to 14 bases. CDR1 and CDR2 (germline): SGHTA, FQGNSA. CDR3 region: CASSLRGEVGYGYTF. In DNA, the CDR3 is TGTGCCAGCAGCTTAAGAGGGGAGGTCGGCTATGGCTACACCTTC.

This rearrangement joins TRBV3-1 (or the pseudogene TRBV3-2) to TRBJ1-3; D not resolved. CDR3 length: 14 amino acids. Trimming left V 4 bases short and J 2 bases short, with 9 bases between. Germline V gene lookup returns CDR1 LGHDT and CDR2 YNNKEL (reference sequence). CDR3 DNA: TGTGCCAGCAGCCTTAGCCAGACTGGAAACACCATATATTTT. This gives the protein CASSLSQTGNTIYF.

This clone was detected once. This chain links TRBV19 with TRBJ1-5; D not certain. CDR1 LNHDA and CDR2 SQIVND come from the germline V gene (reference sequence). The CDR3 sequence is 14 residues long. V lost 0 bases and J lost 5, with 8 bases in between. The CDR3 reads CASSIETEYQPQHF. CDR3 nucleotide sequence: TGTGCCAGTAGTATAGAAACAGAATATCAGCCCCAGCATTTT. The full variable domain, its missing parts supplied by reference TRBV19 and TRBJ1-5, is DGGITQSPKYLFRKEGQNVTLSCEQNLNHDAMYWYRQDPGQGLRLIYYSQIVNDFQKGDIAEGYSVSREKKESFPLTVTSAQKNPTAFYLCASSIETEYQPQHFGDGTRLSIL.

The J gene is TRBJ2-2, the V gene TRBV5-1; TRBD2 agrees at 9 bases. Germline CDR1 SGHRS, CDR2 YFSETQ. The V segment lost 2 bases and the J segment 2 bases; nucleotides outside the gene matches: 4. This CDR3 is 16 amino acids long. The CDR3 nucleotides are TGCGCCAGCAGCTTCGAGCGGGGGGCTAACACCGGGGAGCTGTTTTTT. Its protein product is CASSFERGANTGELFF.

This clone was counted a single time. For the CDR3, the DNA is TGCGCCAGCAGCCAAGTCTCCAGCGGGGGGGCTAAGACGGGGACCCAGTACTTC. Protein sequence: CASSQVSSGGAKTGTQYF. The chain carries TRBV4-1 and TRBJ2-5; 10 bases align to TRBD2. Germline V gene sequence: CDR1 MGHRA, CDR2 YSYEKL. This CDR3 contains 18 residues. V dropped 1 base and J dropped 7; count of bases not matched to a gene: 15.

The chain has TRBV5-6 and TRBJ1-2; 9 bases match TRBD1. The CDR3 loop spans 14 amino acids. Germline assignment: CDR1 SGHDT and CDR2 YYEEEE. The junction had 5 bases not matched to a gene; V was cut back by 4 bases and J by 4 bases. The CDR3 loop reads CASSPTGGGYGYTF. CDR3 DNA: TGTGCCAGCAGCCCCACAGGGGGCGGCTATGGCTACACCTTC.

The V gene is TRBV6-1, the J gene TRBJ1-5; TRBD1 aligns across 9 bases. From germline, CDR1 is MNHNS and CDR2 SASEGT. Trimming removed 1 base from V and 5 bases from J; junction bases left unmatched: 0. CDR3 length: 14 residues. CDR3 DNA: TGTGCCAGCAGTGAAGGACAGGGGGATCAGCCCCAGCATTTT. Its protein product is CASSEGQGDQPQHF.

The chain recombines TRBV5-1 with TRBJ2-2; no clear D. The CDR3 extends over 12 amino acids. V was cut by 0 bases and J by 8 bases, with 5 bases left in between. CDR1 and CDR2 (germline): SGHRS, YFSETQ. The DNA of the CDR3 is TGCGCCAGCAGCTTGGTAATGGGGGAGCTGTTTTTT. As protein: CASSLVMGELFF.

The J gene is TRBJ2-1, the V gene TRBV11-3, with TRBD2 matching over 12 bases. This CDR3 comprises 15 residues. Trimming at V came to 5 bases and at J to 2 bases, leaving 1 base not matched to a gene. CDR1 SGHNT and CDR2 YENEEA come from the germline V gene. The CDR3 here is CASSPSGGAYNEQFF. The CDR3 DNA sequence: TGTGCCAGCAGCCCTAGCGGGGGGGCCTACAATGAGCAGTTCTTC. The variable domain in full, with the rest retrieved from reference TRBV11-3 and TRBJ2-1, is EAGVVQSPRYKIIEKKQPVAFWCNPISGHNTLYWYLQNLGQGPELLIRYENEEAVDDSQLPKDRFSAERLKGVDSTLKIQPAELGDSAVYLCASSPSGGAYNEQFFGPGTRLTVL.

J is TRBJ1-6 and V is TRBV5-1; D is uncertain. The germline V and J ends were trimmed by 0 bases and 10 bases, with 11 bases remaining between them. The CDR3 length is 14 residues. Germline values: CDR1 SGHRS, CDR2 YFSETQ. The DNA for the CDR3 is TGCGCCAGCAGCTTGGCCGTAGAAGCCTCACCCCTCCACTTT. Translating gives CASSLAVEASPLHF.

This rearrangement joins TRBV6-5 to TRBJ1-5, with TRBD1 matching over 7 bases. With 6 bases clipped from V and 5 bases from J, the junction kept 7 bases outside the gene matches. This CDR3 spans 14 amino acids. The germline V gene encodes CDR1 MNHEY and CDR2 SVGAGI. CDR3 loop: CASRQTGADQPQHF. In DNA form, the CDR3 reads TGTGCCAGCAGACAAACAGGGGCGGATCAGCCCCAGCATTTT.

The chain uses TRBV19 and TRBJ1-5; D is perhaps TRBD1 (5 bases). Between the trimmed V and J ends, which lost 3 bases and 2 bases, there was a span of 11 bases. The germline V gene has CDR1 LNHDA and CDR2 SQIVND (reference sequence). The CDR3 has 15 residues. The CDR3 coding sequence is TGTGCCAGTAGTATTATGGGGCCCGGCAATCAGCCCCAGCATTTT. Its translation is CASSIMGPGNQPQHF.

The V and J genes are TRBV15 and TRBJ1-1; tentatively, D is TRBD1 (5 bases). Germline V gene sequence: CDR1 LNHNV, CDR2 YYDKDF (reference sequence). Between the trimmed V and J ends, which lost 0 bases and 8 bases, there was a span of 13 bases. The CDR3 runs 14 residues. The CDR3 DNA reads as TGTGCCACCAGCAGAGATCAGTTGGACAAGGAAGCTTTCTTT. This translates into CATSRDQLDKEAFF.

The rearrangement joins TRBV2 to TRBJ2-7; 9 bases are a match to TRBD2. The germline V gene has CDR1 SNHLY and CDR2 FYNNEI. The CDR3 contains 16 residues. J was trimmed by 5 bases and V by 4 bases; bases with no gene match: 12. For the CDR3, the DNA is TGTGCCAGCAGTGGCGGACTAGGTAGCGGGGGAAACGAGCAGTACTTC. Amino acid sequence: CASSGGLGSGGNEQYF.

The chain couples TRBV20-1 to TRBJ1-1; D gene uncertain. V was trimmed by 3 bases and J by 1 base, leaving 9 bases between them. Per germline, CDR1 DFQATT and CDR2 SNEGSKA (reference sequence). There are 13 residues in the CDR3. DNA of the CDR3: TGCAGTGCTAGTTGGGCCGGGAACACTGAAGCTTTCTTT. Translation gives CSASWAGNTEAFF.

J is TRBJ1-5 and V is TRBV30, with D perhaps matching TRBD1 (5 bases). The germline CDR1 and CDR2 sequences are GTSNPN and SVGIG (reference sequence). This CDR3 is built from 14 residues. V shed 5 bases and J shed 3 bases, with 14 bases lying between them. CDR3 amino acids: CAWGRGPDNQPQHF. CDR3 DNA sequence: TGTGCCTGGGGGAGGGGACCGGACAATCAGCCCCAGCATTTT.

CDR3 loop: CASSPDRGRRTDTQYF. CDR3 DNA: TGTGCCAGCAGCCCCGACAGGGGGCGGCGCACAGATACGCAGTATTTT. The chain couples TRBV2 to TRBJ2-3; 10 positions match TRBD1. Germline CDR1 is SNHLY and CDR2 is FYNNEI. V was clipped by 6 bases and J by 1 base; unmatched bases: 7. This CDR3 region has 16 residues.

The gene calls are TRBV2 and TRBJ1-2; D unclear. Trimming stripped 6 bases from V and 4 bases from J, with 12 bases between. The CDR3 loop spans 13 amino acids. CDR1 and CDR2 from the germline V gene are SNHLY and FYNNEI. This CDR3 reads CASRPYESYGYTF. CDR3 sequence (DNA): TGTGCCAGCAGGCCCTACGAGAGCTATGGCTACACCTTC.

This clone was detected only a few times. The chain carries TRBV7-2 and TRBJ1-5; tentatively, D is TRBD1 (5 bases). The CDR3 has 14 amino acids. The V end lost 0 bases, the J end lost 6 bases, and 9 bases lay between the germline ends. Germline V gene sequence: CDR1 SGHTA, CDR2 FQGNSA. CDR3 loop: CASSLAGEGQPQHF. CDR3 coding DNA: TGTGCCAGCAGCTTAGCAGGGGAGGGTCAGCCCCAGCATTTT.

The V gene is TRBV6-5, the J gene TRBJ1-1; no reliable D call. The CDR3 runs to 13 residues. V lost 6 bases, J lost 0 bases, and 8 bases lay in between. The germline CDR1 and CDR2 sequences are MNHEY and SVGAGI. CDR3 region: CASSPVLNTEAFF. The CDR3 DNA reads TGTGCCAGCAGCCCCGTTTTGAACACTGAAGCTTTCTTT.

The chain joins TRBV6-2 or TRBV6-3 to TRBJ2-5, with 7 bases fitting TRBD2. This CDR3 comprises 15 residues. The germline V gene encodes CDR1 MNHEY and CDR2 SVGEGT. The junction had 4 bases not matched to a gene; V was cut back by 1 base and J by 2 bases. The CDR3 sequence is CASSYWGGTQETQYF. The CDR3 DNA is TGTGCCAGCAGTTACTGGGGGGGAACACAAGAGACCCAGTACTTC.

This rearrangement joins TRBV7-6 to TRBJ2-2, with D tentatively TRBD2 (6 bases). Germline V gene sequence: CDR1 SGHVS, CDR2 FNYEAQ. CDR3 length: 15 residues. The V end was cut by 1 base, the J end by 7 bases, with 13 bases between. The CDR3 loop is CASSLGGGALGELFF. Here the CDR3 DNA reads TGTGCCAGCAGCTTAGGGGGCGGGGCTCTCGGGGAGCTGTTTTTT.

This chain links TRBV25-1 with TRBJ2-1; 8 bases match TRBD2. V lost 3 bases to trimming and J lost 6 bases; unmatched junction nucleotides: 7. The CDR3 is 15 amino acids. CDR1 MGHDK and CDR2 SYGVNS come from the germline V gene. The DNA for the CDR3 is TGTGCCAGCAGTGACGGGACTAGGGGGGGCAATGAGCAGTTCTTC. As protein: CASSDGTRGGNEQFF.

The rearrangement uses TRBV5-1 and TRBJ1-6; 9 bases agree with TRBD1. Germline lookup yields CDR1 SGHRS and CDR2 YFSETQ. V lost 6 bases to trimming and J lost 11 bases; unmatched junction nucleotides: 9. The CDR3 spans 14 residues. Here the CDR3 reads CASNLGQGETPLHF. For the CDR3, the DNA is TGCGCCAGCAACCTGGGACAGGGAGAGACACCCCTCCACTTT. The variable domain in full, with the rest retrieved from reference TRBV5-1 and TRBJ1-6, is KAGVTQTPRYLIKTRGQQVTLSCSPISGHRSVSWYQQTPGQGLQFLFEYFSETQRNKGNFPGRFSGRQFSNSRSEMNVSTLELGDSALYLCASNLGQGETPLHFGNGTRLTVT.

The chain recombines TRBV4-1 with TRBJ1-4; D unresolved. Germline CDR1 and CDR2: MGHRA and YSYEKL. The V and J ends lost 1 base and 8 bases respectively, with 14 bases between them. The CDR3 has 15 amino acids. For the CDR3, the DNA is TGCGCCAGCAGCCAAGGGTGGAGGAGGGAGGAAAAACTGTTTTTT. Its protein product is CASSQGWRREEKLFF.

This clone occurred a few times. The V and J genes are TRBV10-2 and TRBJ2-7; D may be TRBD2 (5 bases). V lost 0 bases and J 0 bases, leaving 6 bases between the germline ends. This CDR3 has 14 residues. Per the germline V gene, CDR1 is WSHSY and CDR2 is SAAADI. CDR3 DNA: TGCGCCAGCAGTGAGTCTGGGAGCTCCTACGAGCAGTACTTC. The encoded protein is CASSESGSSYEQYF.

The chain couples TRBV27 to TRBJ2-7; tentative D call: TRBD2 (5 bases). This CDR3 contains 15 residues. Trimming cost V 7 bases and J 4 bases, with 20 bases left between them. Germline CDR1 and CDR2: MNHEY and SMNVEV (reference sequence). The CDR3 DNA sequence: TGTGCCAGCAAGTCGGCCTCGGGGAACCGATACGAGCAGTACTTC. Its protein is CASKSASGNRYEQYF.

The chain recombines TRBV30 with TRBJ1-1, with D perhaps matching TRBD1 (5 bases). Trimming shortened V by 1 base and J by 6 bases, and 12 bases separated the two germline ends. The germline V gene has CDR1 GTSNPN and CDR2 SVGIG (reference sequence). CDR3 length: 13 residues. The CDR3 loop reads CAWSGVRGAEAFF. Written as DNA, the CDR3 is TGTGCCTGGAGTGGGGTCCGGGGGGCTGAAGCTTTCTTT.

In this sample, this clone turned up once. V is TRBV19 and J is TRBJ1-2; D possibly corresponds to TRBD1 (6 bases). The CDR3 length is 13 residues. Germline-derived CDR1 and CDR2 are LNHDA and SQIVND (reference sequence). V lost 5 bases and J lost 5, with 12 bases in between. The CDR3 DNA is TGTGCCAGTAGTGAATCAACAGGGTATGGCTACACCTTC. Residues: CASSESTGYGYTF.